Below, 10 T cell receptor beta chains from the same sample are listed, as sequenced in a study of T cell changes during pregnancy in multiple sclerosis. The method was immunoSEQ multiplex PCR; TCRdb's version includes in-frame clones alone and lacks a portion of them. The sample holds tens of thousands of clones, 85% to 90% seen once. The sequences come from CD4+ T cells from peripheral blood mononuclear cells, collected in the first trimester of pregnancy. These receptors all stem from a female donor with multiple sclerosis, enrolled in a pregnancy study.

The gene calls are TRBV2 and TRBJ1-5; D perhaps matches TRBD1 (6 bases). The germline gives CDR1 SNHLY, CDR2 FYNNEI. The V end was cut by 3 bases, the J end by 7 bases, with 19 bases between. The CDR3 extends over 16 amino acids. This chain's CDR3 is CASSDVLDRLSQPQHF. For the CDR3, the DNA is TGTGCCAGCAGTGATGTTCTCGACAGGTTGAGCCAGCCCCAGCATTTT.

This clone was observed a handful of times. The chain is built from TRBV30 and TRBJ1-2; D unresolved. Trimming cost V 2 bases and J 3 bases, with 10 bases left between them. The germline CDR1 and CDR2 sequences are GTSNPN and SVGIG (reference sequence). CDR3 size: 13 residues. CDR3 loop: CAWSPRRDYGYTF. The CDR3 DNA follows: TGTGCCTGGAGTCCTAGGAGGGACTATGGCTACACCTTC.

This clone was counted between two and nine times. V gene TRBV7-2 combines with J gene TRBJ2-7; D is unresolved. This CDR3 region has 13 residues. The V gene's germline CDR1 is SGHTA and CDR2 FQGNSA. The germline V and J ends were trimmed by 5 bases and 9 bases, with 17 bases remaining between them. Written as DNA, the CDR3 is TGTGCCAGCAGCGACAAAAAAGCTACGAGGCAGTACTTC. Translated: CASSDKKATRQYF. Filled out from reference TRBV7-2 and TRBJ2-7, the complete variable domain reads GAGVSQSPSNKVTEKGKDVELRCDPISGHTALYWYRQSLGQGLEFLIYFQGNSAPDKSGLPSDRFSAERTGGSVSTLTIQRTQQEDSAVYLCASSDKKATRQYFGPGTRLTVT.

The rearrangement links TRBV25-1 to TRBJ2-7, with 11 bases that match TRBD2. The CDR3 extends over 16 amino acids. The V segment lost 1 base and the J segment 1 base; nucleotides outside the gene matches: 3. Germline CDR1 reads MGHDK; CDR2 reads SYGVNS. Here the CDR3 reads CASSEFGTSGSYEQYF. CDR3 nucleotide sequence: TGTGCCAGCAGTGAATTTGGGACTAGCGGATCCTACGAGCAGTACTTC.

Here the CDR3 DNA reads TGTGCCAGCACCCACGGGGGGATCTACGAGCAGTACTTC. Translating it yields CASTHGGIYEQYF. This chain uses TRBV7-9 with TRBJ2-7; 7 bases are a match to TRBD2. V lost 7 bases, J lost 3 bases, and 6 bases stayed unmatched. Germline-derived CDR1 and CDR2 are SEHNR and FQNEAQ (reference sequence). The CDR3 is 13 amino acids.

CDR3 coding DNA: TGTGCCAGCAGCCAACAGGGGTCTAATCAGCCCCAGCATTTT. As protein: CASSQQGSNQPQHF. This rearrangement joins TRBV2 to TRBJ1-5, with 7 positions matching TRBD1. Germline V gene sequence: CDR1 SNHLY, CDR2 FYNNEI. The CDR3 extends over 14 amino acids. V dropped 6 bases and J dropped 4; count of bases not matched to a gene: 6.

The chain uses TRBV25-1 and TRBJ2-3; tentative D call: TRBD1 (6 bases). Trimming left V 5 bases short and J 5 bases short, with 8 bases between. Germline V gene lookup returns CDR1 MGHDK and CDR2 SYGVNS. The CDR3 runs to 12 residues. CDR3 sequence (DNA): TGTGCCAGCAGTTCGACAGGAGATACGCAGTATTTT. It encodes CASSSTGDTQYF.

This clone was recorded a few times. The V and J genes are TRBV10-3 and TRBJ1-4; the D is unclear. The CDR3 is made up of 11 amino acids. In germline, CDR1 is ENHRY, CDR2 SYGVKD. Trimming stripped 4 bases from V and 14 bases from J, with 11 bases between. CDR3 DNA sequence: TGTGCCATCAGTGCGGGGATCGGTCTGTTTTTT. This gives the protein CAISAGIGLFF.

The rearrangement joins TRBV18 to TRBJ2-1; a possible D gene is TRBD1 (6 bases). Germline V gives CDR1 KGHSH, CDR2 LQKENI. This CDR3 has 12 amino acids. V dropped 4 bases and J dropped 8 bases, with 9 bases sitting between them. Here the CDR3 DNA reads TGTGCCAGCTCACTACAGGGTTATGAGCAGTTCTTC. Protein sequence: CASSLQGYEQFF.

The chain carries TRBV10-2 and TRBJ2-3; 9 positions agree with TRBD2. Trimming removed 3 bases from V and 2 bases from J; junction bases left unmatched: 9. Germline V gene lookup returns CDR1 WSHSY and CDR2 SAAADI. The CDR3 spans 17 residues. The CDR3 DNA follows: TGCGCCAGCAGTGACTTGTTAGCGGGAGCTGCCACAGATACGCAGTATTTT. Encoded protein: CASSDLLAGAATDTQYF.